What follows are 22 T cell receptor beta chains derived from one specimen sequenced in a study of naive and memory T cell subsets. Study observations and caveats: A few larger clonotypes appeared in naive repertoires, especially CD8, possibly memory cells re-expressing CD45RA.

These receptors are not linked to any known antigen. The beta constant-region primer was an equimolar mix of two oligonucleotides covering TRBC1 and TRBC2. Four rounds of PCR amplified the ligated cDNA using nested alpha and beta constant-region primers plus SP2. TCRdb reanalysed the UMI-ligation and nested PCR reads using MiXCR and keeps one entry per CDR3 protein. The table records about 140,000 distinct CDR3 sequences, 15% to 25% of them present only once. The sample taken for sequencing was naive CD8+ T cells from blood. The receptors stem from a human donor in good health.

This clonotype appeared a few times. The chain recombines TRBV12-5 with TRBJ1-2; unclear D gene. CDR1 is LGHNT and CDR2 is FRNRAP in the germline V gene. CDR3 length equals 14 residues. V lost 5 bases and J 6 bases, leaving 16 bases between the germline ends. Written as DNA, the CDR3 is TGTGCTAGTGGTCTGCGGAGGGCGCCCAATGGCTACACCTTC. It specifies CASGLRRAPNGYTF.

This clonotype was seen a single time. The genes are TRBV6-5 and TRBJ2-1; TRBD1 aligns across 8 bases. Germline CDR1 reads MNHEY; CDR2 reads SVGAGI. CDR3 length equals 13 residues. The trim removed 2 bases at V and 15 bases at J, leaving 9 bases unmatched. The CDR3 bases are TGTGCCAGCAGTTACCTTTCGACAGGGGATCCGTTCTTC. This gives the protein CASSYLSTGDPFF.

This clonotype has more than one count but fewer than ten. The CDR3 protein is CASSLYQGATGELFF. Written as DNA, the CDR3 is TGTGCCAGCAGTTTATACCAGGGGGCCACCGGGGAGCTGTTTTTT. The chain employs TRBV27 and TRBJ2-2, with 8 bases that match TRBD1. V was pared by 1 base and J by 4 bases, with 2 bases of the junction left unmatched. This CDR3 spans 15 amino acids. The germline V gene encodes CDR1 MNHEY and CDR2 SMNVEV (reference sequence).

In its sample, this clonotype was seen a few times. The V and J genes are TRBV27 and TRBJ2-3, with 8 nucleotides matching TRBD2. With 7 bases clipped from V and 0 bases from J, the junction kept 9 bases outside the gene matches. This CDR3 comprises 16 residues. The germline gives CDR1 MNHEY, CDR2 SMNVEV (reference sequence). CDR3: CASTPTSGPSTDTQYF. CDR3 sequence (DNA): TGTGCCAGCACCCCAACTAGCGGCCCTAGCACAGATACGCAGTATTTT.

The rearrangement uses TRBV20-1 and TRBJ2-1, with 11 positions matching TRBD2. Germline lookup yields CDR1 DFQATT and CDR2 SNEGSKA (reference sequence). The CDR3 runs to 16 residues. Unmatched junction bases numbered 10, after V lost 3 bases and J lost 6 bases. Written as DNA, the CDR3 is TGCAGTGCTAGTCAGTTTTTAGCGGGAGGGGGCAATGAGCAGTTCTTC. This gives the protein CSASQFLAGGGNEQFF.

Concerning this clonotype itself: A much larger clone is a single base away; this may be a read error. The rearrangement joins TRBV12-3 or TRBV12-4 to TRBJ1-1; D call uncertain. Trimming took off 6 bases at V and 0 bases at J, with 8 bases between the two ends. The CDR3 totals 13 residues. The CDR3 region is CASSHAMNTEAFF. CDR3 sequence (DNA): TGTGCCAGCAGCCACGCTATGAACACTGAAGCTTTCTTT.

This chain connects TRBV2 to TRBJ2-5; D remains ambiguous. The CDR3 has 14 amino acids. Trimming stripped 3 bases from V and 2 bases from J, with 10 bases between. Germline loops: CDR1 SNHLY, CDR2 FYNNEI. The CDR3 DNA reads as TGTGCCAGCAGTGATTGGGCTGGGCAAGAGACCCAGTACTTC. Encoded protein: CASSDWAGQETQYF.

This clonotype was seen many times. V and J are TRBV4-1 and TRBJ2-7; maybe TRBD2 (6 bases). CDR3 length equals 14 residues. V gave up 1 base and J gave up 4 bases, with 11 bases separating them. Per germline, CDR1 MGHRA and CDR2 YSYEKL. For the CDR3, the DNA is TGCGCCAGCAGCCAAGGGGGGGAAGGGTACGAGCAGTACTTC. Encoded protein: CASSQGGEGYEQYF.

This clonotype appeared a few times. The chain employs TRBV30 and TRBJ2-1, with 7 bases fitting TRBD2. This CDR3 is built from 14 residues. V lost 4 bases to trimming and J lost 9 bases; unmatched junction nucleotides: 12. CDR1 and CDR2 (germline): GTSNPN, SVGIG (reference sequence). The chain's CDR3 is CAWKGSGGFGEQFF. CDR3 DNA: TGTGCCTGGAAGGGATCGGGAGGTTTCGGTGAGCAGTTCTTC.

V and J are TRBV7-8 and TRBJ2-1; TRBD1 agrees at 7 bases. V lost 5 bases to trimming and J lost 1 base; unmatched junction nucleotides: 5. The CDR3 has 15 amino acids. Germline V CDR1 and CDR2: SGHVS, FQNEAQ. The DNA of the CDR3 is TGTGCCAGCAGCCAGCCGGACAGGTCCTACAATGAGCAGTTCTTC. This gives the protein CASSQPDRSYNEQFF.

This chain joins TRBV7-9 and TRBJ2-5; D tentatively reads TRBD1 or TRBD2 (5 bases each). Looked up from germline, CDR1 is SEHNR and CDR2 is FQNEAQ (reference sequence). The CDR3 loop spans 14 amino acids. The V end was cut by 5 bases, the J end by 4 bases, with 14 bases between. The CDR3 DNA sequence: TGTGCCAGCAGCCAGAGGGACGCCGGAGAGACCCAGTACTTC. Translated: CASSQRDAGETQYF.

This clonotype turned up a few times. The rearrangement joins TRBV7-9 to TRBJ2-5, with D perhaps matching TRBD2 (6 bases). Germline CDR1 SEHNR, CDR2 FQNEAQ (reference sequence). The V end lost 1 base, the J end lost 3 bases, and 9 bases lay between the germline ends. The CDR3 runs to 14 residues. CDR3 in amino acids: CASSLVSGEETQYF. The CDR3 region has the DNA TGTGCCAGCAGCTTAGTTTCGGGGGAAGAGACCCAGTACTTC.

This chain joins TRBV28 and TRBJ2-3; TRBD2 aligns across 10 bases. The CDR3 totals 17 residues. CDR1 and CDR2 (germline): MDHEN, SYDVKM. Losses at the gene ends were 3 bases for V and 2 bases for J; bases not matched to a gene: 8. CDR3 nucleotides: TGTGCCAGCAGTTTCCCGGAACTAGCGGGGCACACAGATACGCAGTATTTT. Residues: CASSFPELAGHTDTQYF.

This chain joins TRBV20-1 and TRBJ1-4; D is ambiguous. V gave up 0 bases and J gave up 11 bases, with 22 bases separating them. CDR3 size: 16 residues. Germline-derived CDR1 and CDR2 are DFQATT and SNEGSKA (reference sequence). The CDR3: CSARDPSRAEAWKLFF. The DNA of the CDR3 is TGCAGTGCTAGAGATCCCTCGAGGGCGGAAGCTTGGAAACTGTTTTTT.

The chain joins TRBV21-1 to TRBJ1-6. TRBV21-1 is a pseudogene. This CDR3 has 14 amino acids. This CDR3 is CAGKDIGVGSPLHF. For the CDR3, the DNA is TGTGCCGGAAAGGATATCGGGGTGGGATCACCCCTCCACTTT.

This clonotype was seen a few times. The chain joins TRBV9 to TRBJ2-7; D ambiguous. This CDR3 is 16 amino acids long. Germline V lookup: CDR1 SGDLS, CDR2 YYNGEE. With 0 bases removed from V and 3 bases from J, the gap between germline ends came to 16 bases. The CDR3: CASSVEEGRTIYEQYF. As DNA, the CDR3 is TGTGCCAGCAGCGTAGAGGAAGGACGGACGATCTACGAGCAGTACTTC.

This clonotype appeared a few times. The genes are TRBV2 and TRBJ2-7; 14 nucleotides align to TRBD2. Germline CDR1 is SNHLY and CDR2 is FYNNEI. The length of the CDR3 is 14 residues. After removal of 6 bases from V and 4 bases from J, the junction contained 2 bases not matched to a gene. As DNA, the CDR3 is TGTGCCAGCAGGGGACTAGCGGGGGATTACGAGCAGTACTTC. Amino acid sequence: CASRGLAGDYEQYF.

The V gene is TRBV9, the J gene TRBJ2-7; the D gene is possibly TRBD1 (6 bases). V dropped 5 bases and J dropped 4 bases, with 16 bases sitting between them. CDR3 size: 14 residues. The germline V gene has CDR1 SGDLS and CDR2 YYNGEE. CDR3 residues: CASSSEQGNYEQYF. For the CDR3, the DNA is TGTGCCAGCAGTTCCGAACAGGGAAATTACGAGCAGTACTTC.

This clonotype has only a few counts. J is TRBJ1-3 and V is TRBV12-3 or TRBV12-4; D gene unclear. Between the trimmed V and J ends, which lost 3 bases and 3 bases, there was a span of 6 bases. The CDR3 consists of 13 residues. CDR3 region: CASSLPDGNTIYF. For the CDR3, the DNA is TGTGCCAGCAGTTTGCCAGATGGAAACACCATATATTTT.

This chain uses TRBV3-1 with TRBJ1-2; a weak D match, TRBD1 (6 bases). Germline CDR1 LGHDT, CDR2 YNNKEL (reference sequence). V lost 5 bases to trimming and J lost 4 bases, with 14 bases between them. The CDR3 is 14 amino acids. CDR3: CASSIVGALYGYTF. CDR3 DNA: TGTGCCAGCAGCATCGTGGGGGCCCTCTATGGCTACACCTTC.

There are a few counts of this clonotype. This chain connects TRBV6-1 to TRBJ2-2; D is unclear. In germline, CDR1 is MNHNS, CDR2 SASEGT. V lost 11 bases and J lost 3, with 10 bases in between. The CDR3 runs to 12 residues. The CDR3 is CAGTEYTGELFF. As DNA, the CDR3 is TGTGCCGGAACAGAATACACCGGGGAGCTGTTTTTT.

This clonotype was found a few times. The chain employs TRBV20-1 and TRBJ2-7; maybe TRBD2 (5 bases). The CDR3 spans 13 residues. Trimming took off 5 bases at V and 2 bases at J, with 13 bases between the two ends. Germline assignment: CDR1 DFQATT and CDR2 SNEGSKA (reference sequence). DNA of the CDR3: TGCAGTGCTGAGGGCAGGACCGCCTACGAGCAGTACTTC. Encoded protein: CSAEGRTAYEQYF.